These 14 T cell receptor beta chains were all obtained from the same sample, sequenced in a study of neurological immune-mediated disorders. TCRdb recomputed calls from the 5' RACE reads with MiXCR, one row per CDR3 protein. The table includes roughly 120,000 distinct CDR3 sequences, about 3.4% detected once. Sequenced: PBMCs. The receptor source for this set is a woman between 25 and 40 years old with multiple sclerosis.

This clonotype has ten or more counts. The CDR3 is CASSPRDGDRNGYTF. CDR3 DNA: TGTGCCAGCAGCCCACGGGACGGGGATCGAAATGGCTACACCTTC. This rearrangement joins TRBV7-6 to TRBJ1-2; D possibly corresponds to TRBD1 (5 bases). The CDR3 extends over 15 amino acids. Trimming stripped 5 bases from V and 6 bases from J, with 19 bases between. The germline gives CDR1 SGHVS, CDR2 FNYEAQ.

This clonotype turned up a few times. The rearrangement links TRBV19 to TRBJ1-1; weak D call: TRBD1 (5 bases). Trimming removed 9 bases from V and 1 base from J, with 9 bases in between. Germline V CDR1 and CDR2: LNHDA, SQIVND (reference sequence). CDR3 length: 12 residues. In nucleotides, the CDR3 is TGTGCCAGCGCTCAGGGGAACACTGAAGCTTTCTTT. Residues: CASAQGNTEAFF. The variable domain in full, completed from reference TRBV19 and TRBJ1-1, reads DGGITQSPKYLFRKEGQNVTLSCEQNLNHDAMYWYRQDPGQGLRLIYYSQIVNDFQKGDIAEGYSVSREKKESFPLTVTSAQKNPTAFYLCASAQGNTEAFFGQGTRLTVV.

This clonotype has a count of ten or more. The CDR3 reads CASSLGPYRGLPGNTIYF. DNA of the CDR3: TGTGCCAGCAGCTTAGGGCCGTACAGGGGGCTTCCCGGAAACACCATATATTTT. The chain joins TRBV7-2 to TRBJ1-3; the match to TRBD1 covers 9 bases. The germline V gene has CDR1 SGHTA and CDR2 FQGNSA. V shed 1 base and J 4 bases; nucleotides not matched to a gene: 11. This CDR3 contains 18 residues.

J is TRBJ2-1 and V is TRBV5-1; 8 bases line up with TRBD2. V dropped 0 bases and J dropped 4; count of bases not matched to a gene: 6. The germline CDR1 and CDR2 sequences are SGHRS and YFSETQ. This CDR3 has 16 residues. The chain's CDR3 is CASSLDGRAAYNEQFF. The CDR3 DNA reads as TGCGCCAGCAGCTTGGACGGGAGGGCTGCTTACAATGAGCAGTTCTTC.

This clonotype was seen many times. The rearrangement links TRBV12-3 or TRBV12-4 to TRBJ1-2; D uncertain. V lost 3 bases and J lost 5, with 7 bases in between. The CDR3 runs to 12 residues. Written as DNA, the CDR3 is TGTGCCAGCAGTTTCAGGCAGTATGGCTACACCTTC. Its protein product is CASSFRQYGYTF.

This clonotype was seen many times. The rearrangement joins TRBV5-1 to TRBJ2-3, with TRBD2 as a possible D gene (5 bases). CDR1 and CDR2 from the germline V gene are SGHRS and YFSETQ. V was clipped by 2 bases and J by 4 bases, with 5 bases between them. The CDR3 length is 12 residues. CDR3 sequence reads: CASSFGADTQYF. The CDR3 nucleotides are TGCGCCAGCAGCTTCGGGGCAGATACGCAGTATTTT. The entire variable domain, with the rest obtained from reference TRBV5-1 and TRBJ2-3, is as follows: KAGVTQTPRYLIKTRGQQVTLSCSPISGHRSVSWYQQTPGQGLQFLFEYFSETQRNKGNFPGRFSGRQFSNSRSEMNVSTLELGDSALYLCASSFGADTQYFGPGTRLTVL.

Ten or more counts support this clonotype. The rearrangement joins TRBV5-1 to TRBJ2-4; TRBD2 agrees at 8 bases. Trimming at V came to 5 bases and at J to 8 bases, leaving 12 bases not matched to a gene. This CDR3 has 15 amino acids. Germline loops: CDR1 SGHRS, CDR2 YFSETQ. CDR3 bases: TGCGCCAGCAGGGCGGGGGGTCCCGAGGTTGACATTCAGTACTTC. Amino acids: CASRAGGPEVDIQYF.

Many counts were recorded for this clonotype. CDR3 bases: TGCGCCAGCAGCCATGACACGAGCTCCTACAATGAGCAGTTCTTC. Translating gives CASSHDTSSYNEQFF. V gene TRBV4-1 combines with J gene TRBJ2-1, with D uncertain. The germline V and J ends were trimmed by 3 bases and 0 bases, with 9 bases remaining between them. This CDR3 has 15 amino acids. The germline CDR1 and CDR2 sequences are MGHRA and YSYEKL.

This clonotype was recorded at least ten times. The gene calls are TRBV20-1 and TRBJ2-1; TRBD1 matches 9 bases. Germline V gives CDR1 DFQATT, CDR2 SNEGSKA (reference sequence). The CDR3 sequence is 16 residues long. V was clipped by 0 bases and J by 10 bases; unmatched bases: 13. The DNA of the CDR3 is TGCAGTGCTAGAGAGTTATGGGGGGGACAGGGTCCCGAGCAGTTCTTC. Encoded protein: CSARELWGGQGPEQFF.

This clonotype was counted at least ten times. CDR3 region: CASSLFRTGDWETQYF. In DNA form, the CDR3 reads TGCGCCAGCAGCTTGTTCCGGACAGGGGATTGGGAGACCCAGTACTTC. This rearrangement joins TRBV5-1 to TRBJ2-5; 9 bases agree with TRBD1. J lost 5 bases, V lost 1 base, and 9 bases had no gene match. The CDR3 spans 16 residues. The germline V gene encodes CDR1 SGHRS and CDR2 YFSETQ.

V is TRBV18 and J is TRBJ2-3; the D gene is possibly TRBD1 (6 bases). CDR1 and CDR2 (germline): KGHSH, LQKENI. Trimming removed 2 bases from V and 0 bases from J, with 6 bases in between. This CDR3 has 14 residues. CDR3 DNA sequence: TGTGCCAGCTCACCAACAGGGAGCACAGATACGCAGTATTTT. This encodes CASSPTGSTDTQYF.

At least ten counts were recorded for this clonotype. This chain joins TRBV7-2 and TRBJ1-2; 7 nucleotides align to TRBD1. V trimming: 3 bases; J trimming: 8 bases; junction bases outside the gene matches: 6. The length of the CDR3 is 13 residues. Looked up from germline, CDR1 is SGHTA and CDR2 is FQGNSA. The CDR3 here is CASSFKGARGYTF. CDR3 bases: TGTGCCAGCAGCTTTAAGGGGGCGCGGGGCTACACCTTC. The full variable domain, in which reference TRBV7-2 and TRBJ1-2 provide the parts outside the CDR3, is GAGVSQSPSNKVTEKGKDVELRCDPISGHTALYWYRQSLGQGLEFLIYFQGNSAPDKSGLPSDRFSAERTGGSVSTLTIQRTQQEDSAVYLCASSFKGARGYTFGSGTRLTVV.

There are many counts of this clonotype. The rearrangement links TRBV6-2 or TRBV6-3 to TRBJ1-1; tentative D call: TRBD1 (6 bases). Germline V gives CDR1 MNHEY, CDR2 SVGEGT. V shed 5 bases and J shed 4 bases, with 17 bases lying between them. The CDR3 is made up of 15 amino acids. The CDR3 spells CASSLIQGTSTEAFF. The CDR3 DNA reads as TGTGCCAGCAGTCTGATACAGGGAACGAGCACTGAAGCTTTCTTT.

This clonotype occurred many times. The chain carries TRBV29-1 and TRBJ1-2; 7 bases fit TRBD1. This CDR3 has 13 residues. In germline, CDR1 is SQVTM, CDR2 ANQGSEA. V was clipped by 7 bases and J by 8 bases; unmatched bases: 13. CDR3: CSAPGTDGRGYTF. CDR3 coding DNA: TGCAGCGCCCCAGGGACAGACGGTAGAGGCTACACCTTC. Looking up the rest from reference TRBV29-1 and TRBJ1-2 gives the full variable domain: SAVISQKPSRDICQRGTSLTIQCQVDSQVTMMFWYRQQPGQSLTLIATANQGSEATYESGFVIDKFPISRPNLTFSTLTVSNMSPEDSSIYLCSAPGTDGRGYTFGSGTRLTVV.